These 2 T cell receptor beta chains were all obtained from the same sample, sequenced in a study of T cell changes during pregnancy in multiple sclerosis. Measured with immunoSEQ multiplex PCR; TCRdb has only the in-frame clones, and not every one. This sample has around 57,000 clones, with just under 90% found just once. The sequencing used peripheral blood, collected in the first trimester of pregnancy. These receptor sequences come from a female donor in good health, enrolled as a control in a pregnancy study.

The rearrangement links TRBV10-3 to TRBJ1-2; no reliable D call. Germline V gene data show CDR1 as ENHRY and CDR2 as SYGVKD. CDR3 length equals 15 residues. V lost 0 bases and J lost 1, with 9 bases in between. The DNA of the CDR3 is TGTGCCATCAGTGAGTCGAGGGAAATTAACTATGGCTACACCTTC. It yields the protein CAISESREINYGYTF.

The chain combines TRBV5-6 with TRBJ2-7, with 7 positions matching TRBD1. J was trimmed by 0 bases and V by 3 bases; bases with no gene match: 6. This CDR3 region has 15 residues. Germline CDR1 reads SGHDT; CDR2 reads YYEEEE. CDR3 sequence reads: CASSYGDRPSYEQYF. DNA of the CDR3: TGTGCCAGCAGCTATGGGGACAGACCCTCCTACGAGCAGTACTTC.